Presented here are 28 T cell receptor beta chains from one specimen sequenced in a study of graft-versus-host responses after intestinal transplantation. No antigen is known for these receptors. The assay was immunoSEQ multiplex PCR, and TCRdb's table has in-frame clones only and misses some. The table has 30,000 to 40,000 clones, 93% seen once; the top ten hold approximately 20%. The material sequenced was unstimulated CD8+ T cells sorted from spleen or lymph node cells, taken before transplant. These receptors were taken from a human donor who was the organ donor for an intestinal transplant.

V gene TRBV23-1 combines with J gene TRBJ1-1; D not resolved. TRBV23-1 is designated an ORF whose function remains uncertain. V was shortened by 0 bases and J by 4 bases, with 3 bases between the two germline ends. CDR3 length equals 12 residues. CDR3: CASSQSGTEAFF. CDR3 nucleotides: TGCGCCAGCAGTCAATCAGGCACTGAAGCTTTCTTT.

J is TRBJ1-4 and V is TRBV6-5; D gene unclear. Deletions cut 2 bases from V and 0 bases from J, with 7 bases between. Germline CDR1 MNHEY, CDR2 SVGAGI. The CDR3 is made up of 15 amino acids. The CDR3 sequence is CASSYAAATNEKLFF. The CDR3 nucleotides are TGTGCCAGCAGTTACGCAGCCGCAACTAATGAAAAACTGTTTTTT.

The chain links TRBV9 to TRBJ2-1; D might be TRBD1 (5 bases). Germline V gives CDR1 SGDLS, CDR2 YYNGEE. The germline V and J ends were trimmed by 0 bases and 4 bases, with 11 bases remaining between them. This CDR3 region has 15 residues. The CDR3 DNA sequence: TGTGCCAGCAGCGTAGAAGGGGTGCTTTACAATGAGCAGTTCTTC. Translation: CASSVEGVLYNEQFF.

This chain uses TRBV9 with TRBJ2-1, with 10 bases fitting TRBD2. V trimming: 4 bases; J trimming: 0 bases; junction bases outside the gene matches: 7. The CDR3 extends over 17 amino acids. Germline loops: CDR1 SGDLS, CDR2 YYNGEE. CDR3 in DNA: TGTGCCAGCAGCTTGACTAGCGGGCCAAGCTCCTACAATGAGCAGTTCTTC. This codes for CASSLTSGPSSYNEQFF.

The V and J genes are TRBV9 and TRBJ2-7; D gene uncertain. This CDR3 has 14 residues. The V gene lost 0 bases and the J gene lost 5 bases, with 12 bases spanning the gap. Germline-derived CDR1 and CDR2 are SGDLS and YYNGEE. The CDR3 loop is CASSVEIGSDEQYF. Here the CDR3 DNA reads TGTGCCAGCAGCGTAGAGATCGGGTCGGACGAGCAGTACTTC.

V gene TRBV21-1 combines with J gene TRBJ2-7; the table's TRBD2 call for D was not verified on the DNA. TRBV21-1 is marked as a pseudogene. The CDR3 runs 20 residues. This chain's CDR3 is CASSLIPPGRHPPYSYEQYF. CDR3 nucleotides: TGTGCCAGCAGCCTTATCCCGCCCGGGAGACATCCCCCTTACTCCTACGAGCAGTACTTC.

Comment on this clone: Other DNA sequences within the sample encode an identical CDR3. The chain combines TRBV27 with TRBJ2-1; D call uncertain. Germline loops: CDR1 MNHEY, CDR2 SMNVEV (reference sequence). The CDR3 totals 13 residues. V dropped 4 bases and J dropped 4 bases, with 8 bases sitting between them. CDR3 sequence: CASSSGSYNEQFF. The CDR3 region has the DNA TGTGCCAGCAGTTCCGGTAGTTACAATGAGCAGTTCTTC.

This chain joins TRBV5-4 and TRBJ2-7; TRBD2 aligns across 10 bases. Per the germline V gene, CDR1 is SGHNT and CDR2 is YYREEE (reference sequence). The CDR3 is 15 amino acids. J was trimmed by 3 bases and V by 0 bases; bases with no gene match: 3. Written as DNA, the CDR3 is TGTGCCAGCAGCTTGGCGGCTAGCGGGAGCTACGAGCAGTACTTC. Protein product: CASSLAASGSYEQYF. The complete variable domain, with remaining parts taken from reference TRBV5-4 and TRBJ2-7, reads ETGVTQSPTHLIKTRGQQVTLRCSSQSGHNTVSWYQQALGQGPQFIFQYYREEENGRGNFPPRFSGLQFPNYSSELNVNALELDDSALYLCASSLAASGSYEQYFGPGTRLTVT.

This chain connects TRBV10-3 to TRBJ1-6, with no clear D. The ends were cut back, 3 bases at V and 6 bases at J, with 9 bases in the middle. The CDR3 runs to 14 residues. Germline assignment: CDR1 ENHRY and CDR2 SYGVKD. The CDR3 spells CAISDGVVNSPLHF. CDR3 in DNA: TGTGCCATCAGTGACGGTGTTGTTAATTCACCCCTCCACTTT.

The J gene is TRBJ2-7, the V gene TRBV5-4, with TRBD1 matching 7 bases. Germline trimming cut 9 bases from V and 5 bases from J; bases unmatched to any gene: 11. The CDR3 is made up of 13 amino acids. Germline V lookup: CDR1 SGHNT, CDR2 YYREEE (reference sequence). CDR3 DNA sequence: TGTGCCACCCTTGGGACAGACCCTAACGAGCAGTACTTC. Its protein is CATLGTDPNEQYF.

This sequence joins TRBV11-3 and TRBJ2-3, with 11 bases aligning to TRBD2. Germline CDR1 reads SGHNT; CDR2 reads YENEEA. The CDR3 covers 15 residues. V shed 3 bases, J shed 4 bases, and the junction held 3 bases outside the gene matches. This chain's CDR3 is CASSFTSGSPDTQYF. CDR3 nucleotide sequence: TGTGCCAGCAGCTTTACTAGCGGGAGTCCAGATACGCAGTATTTT.

V gene TRBV6-5 combines with J gene TRBJ2-3; D is unclear. The CDR3 totals 14 residues. V gave up 0 bases and J gave up 2 bases, with 6 bases separating them. Germline V gives CDR1 MNHEY, CDR2 SVGAGI. The CDR3 DNA is TGTGCCAGCAGTTACTCGCCCATCACAGATACGCAGTATTTT. Translated, it gives CASSYSPITDTQYF.

This clone appeared once. The J gene is TRBJ1-5, the V gene TRBV7-2; TRBD1 might be the D (5 bases). The CDR3 is made up of 15 amino acids. Germline assignment: CDR1 SGHTA and CDR2 FQGNSA. The V and J ends lost 5 bases and 0 bases respectively, with 11 bases between them. The DNA of the CDR3 is TGTGCCAGCAGCACCTGGGGGGATAGCAATCAGCCCCAGCATTTT. As protein: CASSTWGDSNQPQHF.

The chain couples TRBV27 to TRBJ2-5; D gene uncertain. The CDR3 has 13 residues. V was cut by 3 bases and J by 4 bases, with 9 bases left in between. CDR1 and CDR2 (germline): MNHEY, SMNVEV (reference sequence). CDR3 residues: CASSLIMRETQYF. In nucleotides, the CDR3 is TGTGCCAGCAGTTTGATAATGCGAGAGACCCAGTACTTC.

The chain recombines TRBV27 with TRBJ2-1; 7 bases align to TRBD1. This CDR3 contains 14 residues. Losses at the gene ends were 9 bases for V and 12 bases for J; bases not matched to a gene: 17. Per the germline V gene, CDR1 is MNHEY and CDR2 is SMNVEV (reference sequence). CDR3 bases: TGTGCCAGACGATTACAGGGGAACTTAGAATTGCAGTTCTTC. Translation gives CARRLQGNLELQFF.

V is TRBV14 and J is TRBJ2-3; TRBD2 matches at 11 bases. V trimming: 2 bases; J trimming: 4 bases; junction bases outside the gene matches: 2. The CDR3 consists of 15 residues. CDR1 SGHDN and CDR2 FVKESK come from the germline V gene. As DNA, the CDR3 is TGTGCCAGCAGCCAACTAGCGGGAGGCCCAGATACGCAGTATTTT. It yields the protein CASSQLAGGPDTQYF.

The count of this clone is one. The V and J genes are TRBV28 and TRBJ2-3; 9 nucleotides agree with TRBD1. The length of the CDR3 is 16 residues. Germline assignment: CDR1 MDHEN and CDR2 SYDVKM. Trimming took 7 bases from V and 4 from J; bases not matched to a gene: 12. This chain's CDR3 is CASKDSGQGRADTQYF. The CDR3 DNA reads TGTGCCAGCAAGGATTCCGGACAGGGGCGGGCAGATACGCAGTATTTT.

This chain joins TRBV7-3 and TRBJ2-7; maybe TRBD2 (5 bases). Germline V lookup: CDR1 SGHTA, CDR2 FQGTGA. The CDR3 sequence is 13 residues long. Trimming left V 1 base short and J 3 bases short, with 7 bases between. CDR3 nucleotides: TGTGCCAGCAGCTTAAGTGCGGGCTACGAGCAGTACTTC. As protein: CASSLSAGYEQYF.

The chain joins TRBV28 to TRBJ2-7; TRBD1 aligns across 7 bases. J was trimmed by 3 bases and V by 3 bases; bases with no gene match: 5. The CDR3 is 14 amino acids. Germline CDR1 is MDHEN and CDR2 is SYDVKM. This chain's CDR3 is CASSLRGRDYEQYF. Here the CDR3 DNA reads TGTGCCAGCAGTTTGAGGGGGCGCGACTACGAGCAGTACTTC.

The rearrangement joins TRBV2 to TRBJ2-5, with D maybe TRBD1 (8 bases). The J call may be incorrect, as the DNA end agrees better with TRBJ2-7. Germline V gene lookup returns CDR1 SNHLY and CDR2 FYNNEI. This CDR3 contains 13 residues. The CDR3 region has the DNA TGTGCCAGCAAGGACAGGGAGGGATACGAGCAGTACTTC. It encodes CASKDREGYEQYF.

This sequence joins TRBV27 and TRBJ2-1; D remains ambiguous. The length of the CDR3 is 14 residues. Trimming removed 2 bases at V and 12 bases at J, with 17 bases between. Germline V gives CDR1 MNHEY, CDR2 SMNVEV (reference sequence). The CDR3 loop is CASSLGDTGRVQFF. CDR3 DNA: TGTGCCAGCAGTTTAGGGGATACCGGTAGAGTGCAGTTCTTC.

The chain has TRBV6-6 and TRBJ2-5; 8 bases map to TRBD2. The ends lost 11 bases at V and 2 bases at J; junction bases unmatched: 10. CDR3 length: 14 amino acids. Germline V gene lookup returns CDR1 MNHNY and CDR2 SVGAGI (reference sequence). The DNA of the CDR3 is TGTGCCGCTACTAGCGGATATTTACAAGAGACCCAGTACTTC. It encodes CAATSGYLQETQYF.

The chain has TRBV7-2 and TRBJ1-3; D uncertain. The germline V and J ends were trimmed by 1 base and 0 bases, with 10 bases remaining between them. The length of the CDR3 is 16 residues. The V gene's germline CDR1 is SGHTA and CDR2 FQGNSA. CDR3 bases: TGTGCCAGCAGCTTAGTCGTCGGGAGCTCTGGAAACACCATATATTTT. Protein: CASSLVVGSSGNTIYF.

CDR3 in amino acids: CASSVPSGGNYYNEQFF. In nucleotides, the CDR3 is TGTGCCAGCAGCGTACCTAGCGGGGGGAATTACTACAATGAGCAGTTCTTC. The V call is TRBV9, the J call TRBJ2-1; 11 bases agree with TRBD2. This CDR3 is built from 17 residues. The J segment lost 3 bases and the V segment lost 1 base, leaving 6 bases of the junction unmatched. Germline V gene data show CDR1 as SGDLS and CDR2 as YYNGEE.

This clone showed up just a few times. This sequence joins TRBV27 and TRBJ2-2; D is uncertain. Germline V CDR1 and CDR2: MNHEY, SMNVEV (reference sequence). Trimming pared 8 bases from V and 5 bases from J, leaving 12 bases between. CDR3 length: 13 residues. The DNA of the CDR3 is TGTGCCAGCGGAACAGATGGGACCGGGGAGCTGTTTTTT. The encoded protein is CASGTDGTGELFF.

The V gene is TRBV27, the J gene TRBJ2-7, with 9 bases that match TRBD2. The germline V gene encodes CDR1 MNHEY and CDR2 SMNVEV (reference sequence). V lost 5 bases and J lost 2; bases outside the gene matches: 1. The CDR3 contains 13 residues. The CDR3 is CASSSGRTYEQYF. The CDR3 nucleotides are TGTGCCAGCAGTAGCGGGAGGACCTACGAGCAGTACTTC.

This clone was counted once. V and J are TRBV28 and TRBJ2-1; TRBD2 agrees at 10 bases. V trimming: 5 bases; J trimming: 0 bases; junction bases outside the gene matches: 16. CDR1 is MDHEN, CDR2 SYDVKM, per germline. The CDR3 runs to 20 residues. CDR3 in DNA: TGTGCCAGCAGTGACCCCGGGGGGCTAGCGGGAGATGGCTCCTACAATGAGCAGTTCTTC. Protein sequence: CASSDPGGLAGDGSYNEQFF.

V gene TRBV9 combines with J gene TRBJ1-6; a weak D match, TRBD1 (6 bases). CDR3 size: 15 residues. Germline V CDR1 and CDR2: SGDLS, YYNGEE. Trimming stripped 2 bases from V and 6 bases from J, with 12 bases between. CDR3 region: CASSVSGQPNSPLHF. The CDR3 nucleotides read TGTGCCAGCAGCGTCTCCGGACAGCCTAATTCACCCCTCCACTTT.